This T cell receptor beta chain derives from a study of blood T cell repertoires in COVID-19. Study-level information: Both acute and convalescent COVID-19 samples were obtained from the United States, Italy and Spain. Sample material is recorded as cDNA or gDNA derived from T cells, B-cell-depleted T cells, or PBMCs.

Germline lookup yields CDR1 LGHDT and CDR2 YNNKEL (reference sequence). After removal of 7 bases from V and 5 bases from J, the junction contained 15 bases not matched to a gene. This CDR3 is built from 18 residues. Original handling: Estimation of nucleated cell counts was performed using reference gene primer amplification. The method was immunoSEQ multiplex PCR; TCRdb's version includes in-frame clones alone and lacks a portion of them. That table gives V, J and clone size, and the DNA gave D and trimming. The table has fewer than 250,000 clones, less than 90% seen once. This receptor was taken from a man between 65 and 80 years old with acute or convalescent COVID-19. The chain couples TRBV3-1 (or the pseudogene TRBV3-2) to TRBJ2-7; 15 bases align to TRBD2. Sequenced: peripheral blood. The CDR3 coding sequence is TGTGCCAGCACCCGAACTGGACTAGCGGGAGGGGTTTCCCACGAGCAGTACTTC. Its translation: CASTRTGLAGGVSHEQYF.